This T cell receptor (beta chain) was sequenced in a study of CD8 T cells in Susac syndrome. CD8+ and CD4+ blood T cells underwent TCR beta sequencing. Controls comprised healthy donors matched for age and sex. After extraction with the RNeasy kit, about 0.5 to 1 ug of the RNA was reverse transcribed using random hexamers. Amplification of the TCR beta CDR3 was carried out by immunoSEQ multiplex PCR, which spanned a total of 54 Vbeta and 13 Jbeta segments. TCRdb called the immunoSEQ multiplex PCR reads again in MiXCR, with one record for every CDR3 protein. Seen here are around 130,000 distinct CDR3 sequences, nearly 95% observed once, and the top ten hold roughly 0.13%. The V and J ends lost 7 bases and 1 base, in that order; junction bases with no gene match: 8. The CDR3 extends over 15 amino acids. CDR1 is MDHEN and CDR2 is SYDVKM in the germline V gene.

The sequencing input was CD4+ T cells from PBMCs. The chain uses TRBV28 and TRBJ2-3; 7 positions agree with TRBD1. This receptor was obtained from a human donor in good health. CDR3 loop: CASTTTGQGTDTQYF. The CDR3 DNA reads TGTGCCAGCACTACTACCGGACAGGGCACAGATACGCAGTATTTT.